One sample yielded the 13 T cell receptor beta chains listed below, sequenced in a study of shared clonotypes between healthy human individuals. The assay was immunoSEQ multiplex PCR, and TCRdb's table has in-frame clones only and misses some. Of around 700,000 clones in the sample, roughly 78% were seen once. Sequencing was carried out using memory CD4+ T cells sorted from blood. Noted subset: CD45RA-negative fraction. Source of these receptors: a woman aged 25 to 39 in good health.

The rearrangement uses TRBV19 and TRBJ1-2, with 7 bases that match TRBD1. Trimming took 9 bases from V and 5 from J; bases not matched to a gene: 18. The germline gives CDR1 LNHDA, CDR2 SQIVND (reference sequence). This CDR3 is 16 amino acids long. The CDR3 loop is CASREPPGRGQYGYTF. As DNA, the CDR3 is TGTGCCAGCCGAGAACCCCCGGGCAGGGGACAGTATGGCTACACCTTC.

This sequence joins TRBV7-9 and TRBJ2-1; 9 positions agree with TRBD2. V was pared by 4 bases and J by 8 bases, with 12 bases of the junction left unmatched. The length of the CDR3 is 16 residues. The germline V gene has CDR1 SEHNR and CDR2 FQNEAQ (reference sequence). CDR3: CASSSLGGSGSHEQFF. In DNA form, the CDR3 reads TGTGCCAGCAGCTCATTGGGAGGTAGCGGGAGCCATGAGCAGTTCTTC. The complete variable domain, with remaining parts taken from reference TRBV7-9 and TRBJ2-1, reads DTGVSQNPRHKITKRGQNVTFRCDPISEHNRLYWYRQTLGQGPEFLTYFQNEAQLEKSRLLSDRFSAERPKGSFSTLEIQRTEQGDSAMYLCASSSLGGSGSHEQFFGPGTRLTVL.

The chain employs TRBV11-2 and TRBJ2-7, with a possible D match to TRBD1 (6 bases). Looked up from germline, CDR1 is SGHAT and CDR2 is FQNNGV. The V and J ends lost 5 bases and 3 bases respectively, with 17 bases between them. CDR3 length: 15 amino acids. The CDR3, as DNA: TGTGCCAGCAGCCACCAACAGGGCACCCGCTACGAGCAGTACTTC. Protein product: CASSHQQGTRYEQYF.

This rearrangement joins TRBV10-2 to TRBJ1-1; possibly TRBD1 for D (6 bases). Germline assignment: CDR1 WSHSY and CDR2 SAAADI. The CDR3 loop spans 15 amino acids. V was clipped by 6 bases and J by 4 bases, with 18 bases between them. CDR3 residues: CASRRGTGLSTEAFF. In DNA form, the CDR3 reads TGCGCCAGCAGGAGGGGGACGGGACTGTCCACTGAAGCTTTCTTT.

This rearrangement joins TRBV19 to TRBJ1-3; possible D gene TRBD1, 6 bases. This CDR3 is 13 amino acids long. The V end lost 10 bases, the J end lost 4 bases, and 14 bases lay between the germline ends. Per the germline V gene, CDR1 is LNHDA and CDR2 is SQIVND (reference sequence). The CDR3 DNA reads as TGTGCCACCTTGGACAGAAACGGAAACACCATATATTTT. It codes for CATLDRNGNTIYF.

The chain joins TRBV19 to TRBJ2-5; TRBD1 might be the D (5 bases). From germline, CDR1 is LNHDA and CDR2 SQIVND (reference sequence). Trimming cost V 4 bases and J 1 base, with 13 bases left between them. The CDR3 runs to 15 residues. The CDR3: CASSTSQGSQETQYF. In nucleotides, the CDR3 is TGTGCCAGTAGTACCTCCCAGGGAAGCCAAGAGACCCAGTACTTC.

This clone was counted many times. The chain links TRBV18 to TRBJ2-7; no clear D gene. The CDR3 totals 13 residues. V lost 3 bases and J lost 6, with 12 bases in between. CDR1 and CDR2 from the germline V gene are KGHSH and LQKENI. CDR3 loop: CASSPGTVAEQYF. The CDR3 DNA sequence: TGTGCCAGCTCACCGGGAACAGTGGCCGAGCAGTACTTC.

The V call is TRBV28, the J call TRBJ1-2; no firm D call. In germline, CDR1 is MDHEN, CDR2 SYDVKM. Trimming removed 7 bases at V and 0 bases at J, with 15 bases between. There are 15 residues in the CDR3. CDR3 region: CASTTGQIANYGYTF. The CDR3, as DNA: TGTGCCAGCACCACCGGGCAGATAGCTAACTATGGCTACACCTTC.

The chain is built from TRBV14 and TRBJ2-1; D is ambiguous. Germline CDR1 reads SGHDN; CDR2 reads FVKESK. Trimming cost V 1 base and J 6 bases, with 4 bases left between them. The CDR3 spans 12 residues. CDR3 nucleotides: TGTGCCAGCAGCCAAGGTCGCAATGAGCAGTTCTTC. Protein: CASSQGRNEQFF.

This chain joins TRBV19 and TRBJ2-7; D may be TRBD2 (7 bases). Trimming took 4 bases from V and 1 from J, leaving 23 bases between them. The CDR3 has 18 residues. Germline loops: CDR1 LNHDA, CDR2 SQIVND (reference sequence). CDR3 bases: TGTGCCAGTAGTACCACCTTGGGGGGGGGCAGAAGATCCTACGAGCAGTACTTC. Amino acids: CASSTTLGGGRRSYEQYF.

The chain is built from TRBV6-5 and TRBJ1-5, with a tentative D call TRBD1 (6 bases). The CDR3 runs 15 residues. The germline V gene has CDR1 MNHEY and CDR2 SVGAGI. Trimming removed 0 bases from V and 10 bases from J, with 16 bases in between. CDR3 protein: CASSYSTGSKSPQHF. The CDR3 DNA reads TGTGCCAGCAGTTACTCAACAGGGAGCAAGTCCCCCCAGCATTTT.

The V gene is TRBV29-1, the J gene TRBJ2-5; 7 bases align to TRBD1. TRBJ2-7 matches the DNA end more closely, so the J call is doubtful. This CDR3 comprises 13 residues. Germline-derived CDR1 and CDR2 are SQVTM and ANQGSEA. CDR3: CSVSAGTEYEQYF. In DNA, the CDR3 is TGCAGCGTTTCCGCCGGGACAGAATACGAGCAGTACTTC.

This clone appeared a few times. V usage is TRBV19 and J usage is TRBJ1-5; 7 bases are a match to TRBD1. Germline-derived CDR1 and CDR2 are LNHDA and SQIVND (reference sequence). The CDR3 contains 14 residues. V dropped 5 bases and J dropped 7; count of bases not matched to a gene: 8. Here the CDR3 reads CASSRIGGEQPQHF. The CDR3 DNA is TGTGCCAGTAGTCGAATAGGGGGCGAGCAGCCCCAGCATTTT.